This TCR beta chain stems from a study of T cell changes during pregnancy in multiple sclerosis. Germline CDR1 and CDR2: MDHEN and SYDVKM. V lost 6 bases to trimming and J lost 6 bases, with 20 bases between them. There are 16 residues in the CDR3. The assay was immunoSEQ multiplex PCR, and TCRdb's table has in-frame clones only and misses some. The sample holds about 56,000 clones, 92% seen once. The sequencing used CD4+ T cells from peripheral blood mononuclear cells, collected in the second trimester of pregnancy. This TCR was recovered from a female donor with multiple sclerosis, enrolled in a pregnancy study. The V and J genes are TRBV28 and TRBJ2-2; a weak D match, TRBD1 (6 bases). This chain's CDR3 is CASSKTRQVDPGELFF. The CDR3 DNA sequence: TGTGCCAGCAGCAAGACGAGACAGGTCGACCCCGGGGAGCTGTTTTTT.